Listed here are 20 T cell receptor beta chains from one sample, sequenced in a study of PD-L1 blockade in urothelial cancer. The time point is: peripheral blood 6 weeks after treatment start. The repertoire was sequenced with immunoSEQ multiplex PCR; TCRdb's copy has only in-frame clones and lacks some. Of fewer than 85,000 clones in the sample, around nine tenths were seen once. This specimen consisted of PBMCs, obtained around atezolizumab (anti-PD-L1) treatment. The receptors come from a man aged 60 to 69 with urothelial cancer.

The chain recombines TRBV19 with TRBJ1-6; tentatively, D is TRBD1 (6 bases). This CDR3 is 14 amino acids long. From germline, CDR1 is LNHDA and CDR2 SQIVND (reference sequence). V was pared by 6 bases and J by 8 bases, with 14 bases between. For the CDR3, the DNA is TGTGCCAGTAGACAACAGGGTGATTATTCACCCCTCCACTTT. It is translated as CASRQQGDYSPLHF.

This clone was detected only once. The chain combines TRBV7-9 with TRBJ2-3, with 13 bases lining up with TRBD2. Trimming at V came to 5 bases and at J to 8 bases, leaving 4 bases not matched to a gene. From germline, CDR1 is SEHNR and CDR2 FQNEAQ (reference sequence). The CDR3 is made up of 14 amino acids. CDR3 coding DNA: TGTGCCAGCAGCCCCGGACTAGCGGGGGTTACGCAGTATTTT. Protein sequence: CASSPGLAGVTQYF.

This clone appeared a few times. The CDR3 here is CASSFQGQPQHF. The CDR3, as DNA: TGTGCCAGCAGCTTCCAGGGTCAGCCCCAGCATTTT. The rearrangement joins TRBV5-4 to TRBJ1-5, with D possibly matching TRBD1 (5 bases). Germline assignment: CDR1 SGHNT and CDR2 YYREEE (reference sequence). The CDR3 extends over 12 amino acids. Trimming stripped 2 bases from V and 6 bases from J, with 6 bases between.

The chain recombines TRBV5-8 with TRBJ2-1; 8 bases agree with TRBD2. The CDR3 has 14 amino acids. Per the germline V gene, CDR1 is SGHTS and CDR2 is YDEGEE. Trimming at V came to 5 bases and at J to 7 bases, leaving 8 bases not matched to a gene. CDR3 nucleotide sequence: TGTGCCAGCAGTAAACGGGAGGGGGGGAATGAGCAGTTCTTC. Its protein is CASSKREGGNEQFF.

The genes are TRBV7-8 and TRBJ1-1, with 7 bases lining up with TRBD1. Losses at the gene ends were 2 bases for V and 1 base for J; bases not matched to a gene: 4. CDR1 and CDR2 from the germline V gene are SGHVS and FQNEAQ. The CDR3 is 15 residues long. CDR3 sequence reads: CASSLRQGGNTEAFF. The CDR3 region has the DNA TGTGCCAGCAGCTTAAGACAGGGTGGGAACACTGAAGCTTTCTTT.

The V gene is TRBV30, the J gene TRBJ1-5, with TRBD1 matching 7 bases. The J segment lost 0 bases and the V segment lost 0 bases, leaving 2 bases of the junction unmatched. CDR1 is GTSNPN, CDR2 SVGIG, per germline (reference sequence). The CDR3 runs 15 residues. The CDR3, as DNA: TGTGCCTGGAGTGTAACAGGGGCTAGCAATCAGCCCCAGCATTTT. This gives the protein CAWSVTGASNQPQHF.

The chain has TRBV5-1 and TRBJ2-5, with a possible D match to TRBD2 (5 bases). Germline V gene lookup returns CDR1 SGHRS and CDR2 YFSETQ. There are 15 residues in the CDR3. Trimming cost V 0 bases and J 4 bases, with 13 bases left between them. The CDR3 DNA is TGCGCCAGCAGCTTGGAGTTCATAGGAGGAGAGACCCAGTACTTC. This sequence encodes CASSLEFIGGETQYF.

The rearrangement uses TRBV6-1 and TRBJ1-2; D unresolved. The CDR3 has 16 residues. Germline V gene data show CDR1 as MNHNS and CDR2 as SASEGT. V was shortened by 0 bases and J by 0 bases, with 11 bases between the two germline ends. In DNA, the CDR3 is TGTGCCAGCAGTGAAGCAGGTCAGGCCTCTAACTATGGCTACACCTTC. Translated: CASSEAGQASNYGYTF.

V is TRBV5-1 and J is TRBJ1-3, with a possible D match to TRBD1 (5 bases). The CDR3 has 15 residues. The germline V gene encodes CDR1 SGHRS and CDR2 YFSETQ. Trimming cost V 2 bases and J 4 bases, with 13 bases left between them. CDR3 protein: CASSFNPGSGNTIYF. The DNA of the CDR3 is TGCGCCAGCAGCTTTAACCCAGGGTCAGGAAACACCATATATTTT.

The chain uses TRBV28 and TRBJ2-5, with 8 bases fitting TRBD2. Germline-derived CDR1 and CDR2 are MDHEN and SYDVKM. J gave up 5 bases and V 5 bases, and 7 bases lay outside the gene matches. The length of the CDR3 is 14 residues. CDR3 coding DNA: TGTGCCAGCAGTCCGTTGGCGGGGGGTGAGACCCAGTACTTC. The encoded protein is CASSPLAGGETQYF.

V is TRBV7-3 and J is TRBJ2-2; possibly TRBD2 for D (5 bases). The CDR3 totals 15 residues. Germline-derived CDR1 and CDR2 are SGHTA and FQGTGA. V was trimmed by 2 bases and J by 6 bases, leaving 13 bases between them. The CDR3 reads CASSLLVEGSGELFF. CDR3 nucleotides: TGTGCCAGCAGCTTACTTGTAGAGGGCTCCGGGGAGCTGTTTTTT.

The chain recombines TRBV5-1 with TRBJ1-1; 8 bases agree with TRBD1. The V gene end was trimmed by 4 bases and the J gene end by 3 bases; junction bases not matched to a gene: 5. Germline-derived CDR1 and CDR2 are SGHRS and YFSETQ. This CDR3 spans 14 amino acids. CDR3 nucleotide sequence: TGCGCCAGCAGCCCAGGGGGCTTGTACACTGAAGCTTTCTTT. Translated: CASSPGGLYTEAFF.

This chain links TRBV14 with TRBJ2-3; D is unresolved. The length of the CDR3 is 14 residues. With 3 bases removed from V and 6 bases from J, the gap between germline ends came to 13 bases. Per germline, CDR1 SGHDN and CDR2 FVKESK. CDR3 sequence reads: CASSQSNPGDTQYF. The CDR3 DNA is TGTGCCAGCAGCCAGAGCAACCCAGGCGATACGCAGTATTTT.

The rearrangement links TRBV9 to TRBJ2-7; 10 bases are a match to TRBD2. Germline CDR1 and CDR2: SGDLS and YYNGEE. V lost 2 bases, J lost 5 bases, and 4 bases stayed unmatched. This CDR3 spans 14 amino acids. The CDR3 loop is CASSVLAGANEQYF. Here the CDR3 DNA reads TGTGCCAGCAGCGTGCTAGCGGGAGCCAACGAGCAGTACTTC. The variable domain in full, completed from reference TRBV9 and TRBJ2-7, reads DSGVTQTPKHLITATGQRVTLRCSPRSGDLSVYWYQQSLDQGLQFLIQYYNGEERAKGNILERFSAQQFPDLHSELNLSSLELGDSALYFCASSVLAGANEQYFGPGTRLTVT.

The chain is built from TRBV10-2 and TRBJ2-5; D may be TRBD1 (6 bases). Trimming cost V 3 bases and J 1 base, with 9 bases left between them. The CDR3 totals 14 residues. CDR1 and CDR2 from the germline V gene are WSHSY and SAAADI. CDR3 nucleotides: TGCGCCAGCAGTGAAGGGGGTCCCCAAGAGACCCAGTACTTC. Translated, it gives CASSEGGPQETQYF.

The CDR3 sequence: CATSREGARNEQYF. DNA for the CDR3: TGTGCCACCAGCAGAGAGGGGGCGCGAAACGAGCAGTACTTC. The V and J genes are TRBV15 and TRBJ2-7; possibly TRBD1 for D (6 bases). Trimming removed 0 bases at V and 5 bases at J, with 11 bases between. Germline V gives CDR1 LNHNV, CDR2 YYDKDF (reference sequence). The CDR3 contains 14 residues.

This chain joins TRBV30 and TRBJ1-2, with D perhaps TRBD1 (5 bases). Germline CDR1 and CDR2: GTSNPN and SVGIG (reference sequence). The V and J ends lost 4 bases and 0 bases respectively, with 9 bases between them. The CDR3 is made up of 13 amino acids. The CDR3 protein is CAWTKGTNYGYTF. CDR3 DNA sequence: TGTGCCTGGACCAAGGGGACTAACTATGGCTACACCTTC.

V usage is TRBV27 and J usage is TRBJ2-6; 7 bases agree with TRBD1. Germline CDR1 is MNHEY and CDR2 is SMNVEV (reference sequence). Losses at the gene ends were 6 bases for V and 2 bases for J; bases not matched to a gene: 10. This CDR3 comprises 17 residues. The DNA of the CDR3 is TGTGCCAGCAGCACTGACAGGGTTCGGGCTGGGGCCAACGTCCTGACTTTC. Amino acids: CASSTDRVRAGANVLTF.

The V call is TRBV18, the J call TRBJ1-2, with 12 bases matching TRBD1. J lost 3 bases, V lost 3 bases, and 2 bases had no gene match. Germline lookup yields CDR1 KGHSH and CDR2 LQKENI. The CDR3 has 15 amino acids. CDR3 residues: CASSPGQGAYYGYTF. CDR3 sequence (DNA): TGTGCCAGCTCACCGGGACAGGGGGCTTACTATGGCTACACCTTC. The full variable domain, completed using reference TRBV18 and TRBJ1-2, is NAGVMQNPRHLVRRRGQEARLRCSPMKGHSHVYWYRQLPEEGLKFMVYLQKENIIDESGMPKERFSAEFPKEGPSILRIQQVVRGDSAAYFCASSPGQGAYYGYTFGSGTRLTVV.

This clone was picked up one time. The J gene is TRBJ1-3, the V gene TRBV2; TRBD1 might be the D (5 bases). The CDR3 covers 13 residues. With 8 bases removed from V and 1 base from J, the gap between germline ends came to 9 bases. CDR1 is SNHLY, CDR2 FYNNEI, per germline. The CDR3 is CASRAGSGNTIYF. CDR3 nucleotides: TGTGCCAGCCGTGCAGGGTCTGGAAACACCATATATTTT.